The TCR beta chain under discussion was sequenced for a study of tumor-infiltrating lymphocytes in primary liver carcinoma. Germline DNA was extracted alongside blood RNA, which was obtained from unsorted whole blood. The study enrolled treatment-naive patients with chronic HBV infection. This clonotype was recorded many times. Starting material of about 0.45 ug total RNA yielded TCR beta cDNA via a constant-region primer. Researchers made the TCR beta libraries by running three nested multiplex PCR rounds with slightly modified ARM-PCR. Each CDR3 protein is one row after TCRdb ran MiXCR on the multiplex PCR reads. The sample has some 320,000 distinct CDR3 sequences, roughly two thirds seen once. Sequences were obtained from peripheral blood. This TCR was sampled from a man aged 40-49 years with primary liver carcinoma and hepatitis B virus infection.

As DNA, the CDR3 is TGTGCCAGCAGTTCCCCTGGACTAGCGGGAGGAATTGAGCAGTTCTTC. Residues: CASSSPGLAGGIEQFF. V is TRBV12-3 or TRBV12-4 and J is TRBJ2-1, with TRBD2 matching 14 bases. V lost 4 bases to trimming and J lost 9 bases; unmatched junction nucleotides: 8. The CDR3 loop spans 16 amino acids.